Sequencing of this T cell receptor beta chain was carried out in a study of T cell repertoires in cytomegalovirus infection. Across the study: Carrying CMV and the relevant HLA type showed in public TCR beta signatures. General observations from the study: Within the response measured ex vivo, HLA-C-restricted CMV-specific TCR beta clonotypes were dominant. The cumulative frequency of public TCR beta families distinguished individuals who carried CMV together with the relevant HLA.

Germline values: CDR1 SNHLY, CDR2 FYNNEI. The CDR3 has 14 residues. V was clipped by 1 base and J by 6 bases, with 10 bases between them. This clonotype occurred a few times. No antigen is known for it. MiXCR, run by TCRdb on the reads, gives a single entry per CDR3 protein. The sample holds approximately 140,000 distinct CDR3 sequences; roughly 9% are singletons and the top ten take around 9.1%. This sequence joins TRBV2 and TRBJ1-5; a possible D gene is TRBD1 (6 bases). The source is a human donor in good health (CMV status not recorded). Some clones in this sample may be carry-over from other donors' samples. Sequenced input: PBMCs. CDR3: CASSEELGGQPQHF. For the CDR3, the DNA is TGTGCCAGCAGTGAAGAACTAGGGGGTCAGCCCCAGCATTTT.